What follows are 7 T cell receptor beta chains derived from one specimen sequenced in a study of neurological immune-mediated disorders. TCRdb redid the calling of the 5' RACE reads with MiXCR, one entry per CDR3 protein. The table has approximately 19,000 distinct CDR3 sequences, roughly 7.5% seen once. Sequenced input: CD8+ T cells from blood. Receptors originate from a woman aged 30 to 39 with HTLV-1-associated myelopathy (HAM/TSP).

This clonotype has ten or more counts. The gene calls are TRBV20-1 and TRBJ2-1, with 12 bases matching TRBD2. The CDR3 contains 15 residues. Germline assignment: CDR1 DFQATT and CDR2 SNEGSKA (reference sequence). J was trimmed by 7 bases and V by 6 bases; bases with no gene match: 10. The CDR3 DNA sequence: TGCAGTGCCGCACCGACTAGCGGGGGAGATAATGAGCAGTTCTTC. This codes for CSAAPTSGGDNEQFF.

This clonotype was recorded at least ten times. The chain uses TRBV5-5 and TRBJ1-2, with D tentatively TRBD1 (6 bases). In germline, CDR1 is SGHKS, CDR2 YYEKEE (reference sequence). V was shortened by 1 base and J by 2 bases, with 12 bases between the two germline ends. The CDR3 extends over 15 amino acids. The CDR3 bases are TGTGCCAGCAGCTTGCTGGGGGCTGCGAACTATGGCTACACCTTC. This translates into CASSLLGAANYGYTF. Filled out from reference TRBV5-5 and TRBJ1-2, the complete variable domain reads DAGVTQSPTHLIKTRGQQVTLRCSPISGHKSVSWYQQVLGQGPQFIFQYYEKEERGRGNFPDRFSARQFPNYSSELNVNALLLGDSALYLCASSLLGAANYGYTFGSGTRLTVV.

This clonotype has a count of ten or more. V usage is TRBV20-1 and J usage is TRBJ1-1; 8 bases map to TRBD1. The CDR3 consists of 14 residues. CDR1 is DFQATT, CDR2 SNEGSKA, per germline (reference sequence). The trim removed 5 bases at V and 5 bases at J, leaving 10 bases unmatched. The CDR3 protein is CSAVTGQAVTEAFF. The CDR3, as DNA: TGCAGTGCTGTAACGGGACAGGCGGTGACTGAAGCTTTCTTT.

On this clonotype itself: At one end, the junction sequence differs from germline, possibly due to a read error. The chain is built from TRBV6-6 and TRBJ1-1, with TRBD1 matching over 10 bases. CDR1 and CDR2 (germline): MNHNY, SVGAGI (reference sequence). This CDR3 has 18 amino acids. The CDR3 here is CASSSLIRTGGPYTEAVF. CDR3 DNA: TGTGCCAGCAGTTCCTTAATTCGGACAGGGGGGCCATACACTGAAGCTGTCTTT.

This clonotype occurred many times. The gene calls are TRBV7-8 and TRBJ2-7; maybe TRBD1 (5 bases). CDR3 length equals 13 residues. The V gene lost 5 bases and the J gene lost 1 base, with 9 bases spanning the gap. The germline gives CDR1 SGHVS, CDR2 FQNEAQ. The chain's CDR3 is CASSPTESYEQYF. The CDR3 DNA reads as TGTGCCAGCAGCCCGACAGAATCCTACGAGCAGTACTTC.

This clonotype is classed as medium-sized (0.01 to 0.1%). CDR3 DNA: TGCGCCAGCAGCCCCGGAGTATTGGACACTGAAGCTTTCTTT. Its translation is CASSPGVLDTEAFF. The chain combines TRBV5-1 with TRBJ1-1; D remains unclear. The CDR3 consists of 14 residues. CDR1 SGHRS and CDR2 YFSETQ come from the germline V gene. Trimming pared 4 bases from V and 3 bases from J, leaving 13 bases between.

This clonotype was seen repeatedly, ten times or more. The rearrangement links TRBV5-1 to TRBJ1-4; TRBD1 aligns across 10 bases. Germline values: CDR1 SGHRS, CDR2 YFSETQ. This CDR3 is 12 amino acids long. V lost 4 bases to trimming and J lost 11 bases; unmatched junction nucleotides: 2. The CDR3 is CASSQGQGKLFF. For the CDR3, the DNA is TGCGCCAGCAGCCAGGGACAGGGGAAACTGTTTTTT. Looking up the rest from reference TRBV5-1 and TRBJ1-4 gives the full variable domain: KAGVTQTPRYLIKTRGQQVTLSCSPISGHRSVSWYQQTPGQGLQFLFEYFSETQRNKGNFPGRFSGRQFSNSRSEMNVSTLELGDSALYLCASSQGQGKLFFGSGTQLSVL.